Below, one T cell receptor beta chain is given with its context. It has no known antigen specificity. Base qualities are not at hand, and no much larger clone is one base apart. TCRbeta CDR3 regions were amplified from genomic DNA by means of the immunoSEQ Assay, a bias-controlled multiplex PCR. On the study's bioinformatics: The number of nucleated cells in each sample was estimated by amplification of reference gene primers within the assay. To quantify the absolute abundance of each unique TCRbeta CDR3 rearrangement, sequence reads were collapsed and filtered. Productive Simpson clonality was computed per sample as the square root of Simpson's diversity index over productive rearrangements. Entries here come from immuneACCESS through TCRdb and include only in-frame sequences with V and J called. Some clones fail to appear in such tables; in the studies checked, an unresolved V gene covers under half of the shortfall, and the cause of the remainder is unknown. V and J calls and clone size come straight from that table; D and trimming were deduced from the DNA. Within this sample are a few hundred thousand clones, with 75% to 90% of them counted one time only. In total, the top ten clones hold about 0.94% of the sample.

A second Seattle source provided samples from volunteer blood donors who had recovered from COVID-19. Collaborating institutions collected whole blood in K2EDTA tubes following their own protocols. For TCRbeta analysis, collaborator samples were shipped as frozen whole blood, as isolated PBMCs, or as DNA extracted from either sample type. This sample stems from a study of blood T cell repertoires in COVID-19 (TCRdb year 2020). With respect to the entire study: Collaborator samples came from the United States, Italy and Spain and covered acute and convalescent phases of COVID-19. The repertoires were released in a freely available public database intended as a resource for research on the immune response to SARS-CoV-2. Samples came from the ongoing ImmuneRACE study (first 160 participants) plus 1,254 subjects from 6 global collaborators. Where available, HLA class I and class II types were obtained from metadata supplied by the sample provider rather than from assay-based typing. The dataset comprised deeply sampled blood TCRbeta repertoires from subjects exposed to, actively infected with, or recovered from COVID-19. The material from the prospective study consisted of cDNA or gDNA derived from T cells, B-cell-depleted T cells, or PBMCs. A de-identified subject ID, COVID-19 status, age in years and sex were almost always included in the sample metadata.

Paper-wide results and their limitations: The amount of clinical and demographic metadata varied by source and participant and was provided uncurated.

CDR3 length: 13 amino acids, cysteine to phenylalanine. The sequence is cut down to CDR3 DNA, 39 bases in frame from base 1. From V the trimming removes 3 bases and from J it removes 7 bases, while the gene matches leave 4 bases of the junction unaccounted for. The germline V gene (reference sequence) supplies CDR1 LNHDA and CDR2 SQIVND. The receptor chain draws on TRBV19 and TRBJ2-7; 9 middle bases align to TRBD2. The TCR originated in a woman in her 40s who had recovered from COVID-19. Sequenced input: peripheral blood. The CDR3 in this case is CASSIGLAGEQYF. The DNA sequence is TGTGCCAGTAGTATCGGGCTAGCGGGAGAGCAGTACTTC. Here the CDR3 is joined to the reference TRBV19 and TRBJ2-7 genes, and the full variable domain is: DGGITQSPKYLFRKEGQNVTLSCEQNLNHDAMYWYRQDPGQGLRLIYYSQIVNDFQKGDIAEGYSVSREKKESFPLTVTSAQKNPTAFYLCASSIGLAGEQYFGPGTRLTVT.